This TCR beta chain came from a study of OX40 agonist ivuxolimab in advanced cancers. Study in general: Treatment of patients was with ivuxolimab, an agonistic anti-OX40 (CD134) antibody. Patients were infused with ivuxolimab every 2 weeks at 0.01 to 10 mg/kg. Partial responses were achieved by three patients, one with hepatocellular carcinoma and two with cutaneous melanoma.

Comments on this clone: What it binds is unknown.

Profiling relied on immunoSEQ multiplex PCR, and the TCRdb table lists in-frame clones only, not all of them. The table records approximately 77,000 clones, about 90% of them present only once. CDR1 is MNHEY, CDR2 SVGAGI, per germline. V was pared by 4 bases and J by 3 bases, with 5 bases of the junction left unmatched. The CDR3 length is 16 residues. Findings of the study overall: The study found among the lowest clonal expansion in partial responders at 0.1-3.0 mg/kg.

This rearrangement joins TRBV6-5 to TRBJ2-6; TRBD1 matches 8 bases. Sequenced here: CD4+ or CD8+ T cells sorted from blood, sampled in a trial of the OX40 agonist ivuxolimab. The sequence came from an adult with an advanced solid tumor such as melanoma, head and neck, liver or kidney cancer. This CDR3 reads CASSFLDRDGANVLTF. In DNA, the CDR3 is TGTGCCAGCAGTTTCTTGGACAGGGATGGGGCCAACGTCCTGACTTTC.